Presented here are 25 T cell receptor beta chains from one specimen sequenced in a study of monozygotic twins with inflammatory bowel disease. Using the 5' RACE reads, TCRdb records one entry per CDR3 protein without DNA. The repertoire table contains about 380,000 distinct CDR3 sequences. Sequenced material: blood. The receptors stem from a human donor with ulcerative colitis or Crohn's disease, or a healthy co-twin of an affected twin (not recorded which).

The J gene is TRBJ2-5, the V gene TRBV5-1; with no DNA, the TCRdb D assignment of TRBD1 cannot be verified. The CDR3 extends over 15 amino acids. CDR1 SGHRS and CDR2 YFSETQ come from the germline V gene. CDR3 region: CASSFGTAIQETQYF.

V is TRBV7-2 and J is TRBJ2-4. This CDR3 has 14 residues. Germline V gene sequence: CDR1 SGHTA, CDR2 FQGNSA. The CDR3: CASSPEIAKNIQYF.

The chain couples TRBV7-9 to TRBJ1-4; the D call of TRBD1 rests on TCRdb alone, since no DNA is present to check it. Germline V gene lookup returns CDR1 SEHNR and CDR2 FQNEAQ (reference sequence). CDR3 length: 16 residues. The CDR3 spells CASSFGTHATNEKLFF.

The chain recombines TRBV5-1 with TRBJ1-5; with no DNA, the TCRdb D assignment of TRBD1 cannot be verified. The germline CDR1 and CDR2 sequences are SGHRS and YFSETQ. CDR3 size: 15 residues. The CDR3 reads CASSRQGGTNQPQHF. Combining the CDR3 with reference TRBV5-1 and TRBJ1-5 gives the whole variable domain KAGVTQTPRYLIKTRGQQVTLSCSPISGHRSVSWYQQTPGQGLQFLFEYFSETQRNKGNFPGRFSGRQFSNSRSEMNVSTLELGDSALYLCASSRQGGTNQPQHFGDGTRLSIL.

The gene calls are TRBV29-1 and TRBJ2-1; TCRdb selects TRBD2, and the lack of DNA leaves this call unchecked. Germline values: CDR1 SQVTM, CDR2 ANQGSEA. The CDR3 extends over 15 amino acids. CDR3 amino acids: CSVGGLAGAYNEQFF.

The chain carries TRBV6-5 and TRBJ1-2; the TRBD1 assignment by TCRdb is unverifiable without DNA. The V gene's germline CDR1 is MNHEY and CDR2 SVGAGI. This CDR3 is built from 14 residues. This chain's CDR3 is CASSYGQEDYGYTF.

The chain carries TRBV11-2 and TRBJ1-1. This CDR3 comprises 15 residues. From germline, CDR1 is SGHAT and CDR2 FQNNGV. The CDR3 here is CASSPRGGGNTEAFF.

The CDR3 region is CASSSFGPYNTGELFF. The rearrangement links TRBV7-2 to TRBJ2-2. This CDR3 region has 16 residues. The germline CDR1 and CDR2 sequences are SGHTA and FQGNSA.

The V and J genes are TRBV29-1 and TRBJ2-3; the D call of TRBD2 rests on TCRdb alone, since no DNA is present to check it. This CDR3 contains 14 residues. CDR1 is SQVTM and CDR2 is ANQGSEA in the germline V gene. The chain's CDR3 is CSVILAGRTDTQYF.

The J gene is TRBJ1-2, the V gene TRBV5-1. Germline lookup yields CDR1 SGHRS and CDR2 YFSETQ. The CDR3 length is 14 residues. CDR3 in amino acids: CASSQGRNPYGYTF.

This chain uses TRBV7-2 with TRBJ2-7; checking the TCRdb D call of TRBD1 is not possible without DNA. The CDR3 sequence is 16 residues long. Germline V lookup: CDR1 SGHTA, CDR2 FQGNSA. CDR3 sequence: CASSPLRTGRQYEQYF. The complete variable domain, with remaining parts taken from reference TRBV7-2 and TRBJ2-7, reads GAGVSQSPSNKVTEKGKDVELRCDPISGHTALYWYRQSLGQGLEFLIYFQGNSAPDKSGLPSDRFSAERTGGSVSTLTIQRTQQEDSAVYLCASSPLRTGRQYEQYFGPGTRLTVT.

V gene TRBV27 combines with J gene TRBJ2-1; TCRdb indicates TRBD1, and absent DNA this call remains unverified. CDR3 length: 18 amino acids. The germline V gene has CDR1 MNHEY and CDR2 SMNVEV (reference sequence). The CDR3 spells CASSYKLFPGGSYNEQFF.

CDR3 in amino acids: CSVEGEPGQGTDTQYF. The genes are TRBV29-1 and TRBJ2-3; without DNA, the TCRdb call of TRBD1 cannot be checked. Per the germline V gene, CDR1 is SQVTM and CDR2 is ANQGSEA. CDR3 length: 16 residues.

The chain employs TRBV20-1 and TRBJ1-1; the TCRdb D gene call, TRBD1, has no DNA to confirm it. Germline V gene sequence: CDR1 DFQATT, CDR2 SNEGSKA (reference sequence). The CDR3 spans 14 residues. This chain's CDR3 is CSARRGRRNTEAFF.

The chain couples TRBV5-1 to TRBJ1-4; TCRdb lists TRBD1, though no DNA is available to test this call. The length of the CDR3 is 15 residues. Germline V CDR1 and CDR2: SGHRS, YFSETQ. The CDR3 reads CASSLWPGTNEKLFF.

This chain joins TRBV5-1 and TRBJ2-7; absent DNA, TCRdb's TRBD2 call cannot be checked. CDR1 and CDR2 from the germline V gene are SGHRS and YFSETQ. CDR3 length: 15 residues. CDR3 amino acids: CASSWTGTSVPEQYF.

CDR3 sequence: CSVPDRGTYEQYF. J is TRBJ2-7 and V is TRBV20-1; TCRdb's D call, TRBD1, is unchecked because there is no DNA. Germline V gene sequence: CDR1 DFQATT, CDR2 SNEGSKA (reference sequence). The CDR3 extends over 13 amino acids.

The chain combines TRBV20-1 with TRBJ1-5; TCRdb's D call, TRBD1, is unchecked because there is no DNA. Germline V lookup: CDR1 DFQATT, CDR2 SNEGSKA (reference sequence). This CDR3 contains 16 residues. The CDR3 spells CSAWGSTGFSNQPQHF.

The CDR3 loop reads CASSFRTGAGYTF. The rearrangement links TRBV12-3 or TRBV12-4 to TRBJ1-2; TCRdb returns TRBD1, unconfirmable since there is no DNA. CDR3 length: 13 amino acids.

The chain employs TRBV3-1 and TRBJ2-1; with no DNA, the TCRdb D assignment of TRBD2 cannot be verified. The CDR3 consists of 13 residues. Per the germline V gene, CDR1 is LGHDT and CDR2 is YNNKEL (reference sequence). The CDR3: CASSQWETSKQFF.

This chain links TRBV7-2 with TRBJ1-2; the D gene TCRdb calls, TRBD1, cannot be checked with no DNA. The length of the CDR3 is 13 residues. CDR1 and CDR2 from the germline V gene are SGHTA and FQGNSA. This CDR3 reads CASSLDRDYGYTF.

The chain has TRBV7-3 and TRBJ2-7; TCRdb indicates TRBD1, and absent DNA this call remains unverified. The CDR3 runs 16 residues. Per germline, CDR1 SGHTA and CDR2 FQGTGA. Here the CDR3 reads CASSPSFGTGDYEQYF.

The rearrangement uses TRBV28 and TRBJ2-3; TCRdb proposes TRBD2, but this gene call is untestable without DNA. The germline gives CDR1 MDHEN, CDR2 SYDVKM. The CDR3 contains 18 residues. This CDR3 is CASPSQRAGGPSTDTQYF.

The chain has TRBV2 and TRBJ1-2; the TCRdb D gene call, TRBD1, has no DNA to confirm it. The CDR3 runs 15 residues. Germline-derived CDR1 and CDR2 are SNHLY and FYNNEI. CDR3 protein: CASSLRQGKNYGYTF.

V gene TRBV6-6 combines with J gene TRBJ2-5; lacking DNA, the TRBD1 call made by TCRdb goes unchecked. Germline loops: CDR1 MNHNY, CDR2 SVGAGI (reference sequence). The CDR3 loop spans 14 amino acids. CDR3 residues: CASSYPGGQETQYF.